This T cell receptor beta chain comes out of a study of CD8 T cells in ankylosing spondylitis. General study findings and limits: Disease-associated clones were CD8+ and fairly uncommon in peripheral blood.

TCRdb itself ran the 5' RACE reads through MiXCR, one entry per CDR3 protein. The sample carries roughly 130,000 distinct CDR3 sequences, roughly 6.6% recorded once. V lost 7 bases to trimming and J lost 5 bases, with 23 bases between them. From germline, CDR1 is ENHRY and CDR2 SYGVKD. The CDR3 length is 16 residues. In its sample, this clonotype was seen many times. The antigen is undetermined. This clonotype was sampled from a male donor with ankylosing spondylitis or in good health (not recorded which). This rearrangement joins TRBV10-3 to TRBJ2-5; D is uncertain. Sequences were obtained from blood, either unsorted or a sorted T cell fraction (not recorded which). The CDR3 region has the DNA TGTGCCATCACCCGTGAGGCAGGATCTCTCCCCGAGACCCAGTACTTC. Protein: CAITREAGSLPETQYF.